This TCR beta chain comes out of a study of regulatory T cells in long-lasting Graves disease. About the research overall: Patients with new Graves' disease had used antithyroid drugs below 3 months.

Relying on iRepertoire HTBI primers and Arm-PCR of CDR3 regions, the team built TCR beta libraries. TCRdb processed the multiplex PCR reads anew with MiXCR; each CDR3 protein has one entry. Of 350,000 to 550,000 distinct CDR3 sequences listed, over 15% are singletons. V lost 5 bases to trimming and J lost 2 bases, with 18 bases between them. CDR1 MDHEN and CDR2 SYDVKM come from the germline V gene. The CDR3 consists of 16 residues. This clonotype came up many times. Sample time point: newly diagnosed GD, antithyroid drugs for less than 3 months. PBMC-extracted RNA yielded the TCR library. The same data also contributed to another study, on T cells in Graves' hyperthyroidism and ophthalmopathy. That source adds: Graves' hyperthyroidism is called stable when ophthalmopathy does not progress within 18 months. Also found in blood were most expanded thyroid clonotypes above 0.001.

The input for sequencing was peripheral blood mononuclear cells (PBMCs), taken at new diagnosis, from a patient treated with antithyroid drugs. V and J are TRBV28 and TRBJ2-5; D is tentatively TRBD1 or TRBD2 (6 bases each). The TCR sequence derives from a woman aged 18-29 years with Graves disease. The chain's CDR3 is CASSQGLANHQETQYF. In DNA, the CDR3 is TGTGCCAGCAGTCAGGGGCTAGCGAACCATCAAGAGACCCAGTACTTC.